This T cell receptor (beta chain) was sequenced in a study of Ad26.COV2.S vaccination and SARS-CoV-2 variants. Across the study: In the COV1001 trial, the donor was in the Ad26.COV2.S arm. Each vaccinee took Ad26.COV2.S intramuscularly, once or twice 56 days apart.

A word on this clone: Its antigen is unknown.

Profiled with immunoSEQ multiplex PCR; TCRdb holds only in-frame clones, not every one. In the table there are some 450,000 clones, around 91% of which are singletons. Sample treatment: around 19 received Ad26.COV2.S at low or high dose, single or two shots; about 5 received placebo; per-sample allocation not given. Material that was analyzed had been drawn on day 63 after the first vaccine or placebo injection. Vaccination employed an Ad26 vector expressing the Wuhan-strain SARS-CoV-2 spike. Study outcomes and limitations: Possibly, TCR breadth and depth analyses underestimated total T cell responses.

From germline, CDR1 is LNHDA and CDR2 SQIVND (reference sequence). V gave up 6 bases and J gave up 0 bases, with 9 bases separating them. The CDR3 runs 14 residues. The TCR comes from a person between 18 and 65 years old who received the Ad26.COV2.S COVID-19 vaccine or a placebo. The specimen was peripheral blood, collected in a trial of Ad26.COV2.S vaccine versus placebo. V usage is TRBV19 and J usage is TRBJ2-1; D might be TRBD2 (5 bases). The CDR3 reads CASRGTSSYNEQFF. Written as DNA, the CDR3 is TGTGCCAGTAGAGGCACTAGCTCCTACAATGAGCAGTTCTTC.